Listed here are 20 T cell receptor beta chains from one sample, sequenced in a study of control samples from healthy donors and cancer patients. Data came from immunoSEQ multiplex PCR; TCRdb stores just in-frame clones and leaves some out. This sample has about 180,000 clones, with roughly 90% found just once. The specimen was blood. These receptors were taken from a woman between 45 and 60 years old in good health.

CDR3 DNA: TGCGCCAGCAGCTCCCCCGACACTGAGCTAGCCAAAAACATTCAGTACTTC. It codes for CASSSPDTELAKNIQYF. The chain joins TRBV5-1 to TRBJ2-4; no clear D gene. CDR3 length equals 17 residues. V was pared by 3 bases and J by 0 bases, with 16 bases between. CDR1 is SGHRS and CDR2 is YFSETQ in the germline V gene.

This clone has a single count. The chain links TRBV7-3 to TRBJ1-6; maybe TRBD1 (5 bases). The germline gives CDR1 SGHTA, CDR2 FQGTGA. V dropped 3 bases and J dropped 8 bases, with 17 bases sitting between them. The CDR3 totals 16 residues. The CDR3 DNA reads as TGTGCCAGCAGCTTGTTCGGGAGGCAGACAGATTCACCCCTCCACTTT. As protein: CASSLFGRQTDSPLHF.

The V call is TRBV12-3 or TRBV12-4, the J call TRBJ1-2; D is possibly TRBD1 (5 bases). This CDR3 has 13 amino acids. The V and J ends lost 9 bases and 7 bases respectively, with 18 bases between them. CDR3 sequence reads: CASSPQGLSGYTF. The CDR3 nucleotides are TGTGCCAGTTCCCCCCAGGGTCTGAGTGGCTACACCTTC.

In DNA, the CDR3 is TGTGCCAGCAGTGAAGCCTCGGGGAGAACCCCGAACACTGAAGCTTTCTTT. It translates to CASSEASGRTPNTEAFF. The rearrangement links TRBV2 to TRBJ1-1; D ambiguous. The CDR3 loop spans 17 amino acids. V was trimmed by 0 bases and J by 1 base, leaving 15 bases between them. CDR1 and CDR2 (germline): SNHLY, FYNNEI.

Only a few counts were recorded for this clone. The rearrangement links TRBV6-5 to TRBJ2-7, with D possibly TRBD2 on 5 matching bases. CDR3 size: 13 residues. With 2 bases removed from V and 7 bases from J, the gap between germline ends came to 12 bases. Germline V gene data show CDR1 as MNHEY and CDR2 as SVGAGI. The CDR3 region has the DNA TGTGCCAGCAGTTACAGGTTCGGGGTTGAGCAGTACTTC. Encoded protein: CASSYRFGVEQYF.

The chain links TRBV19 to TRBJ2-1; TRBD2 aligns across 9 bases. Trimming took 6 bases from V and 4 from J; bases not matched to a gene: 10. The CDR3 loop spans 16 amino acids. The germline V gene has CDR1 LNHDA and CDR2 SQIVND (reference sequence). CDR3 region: CASRRGLAGPYNEQFF. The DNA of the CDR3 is TGTGCCAGTAGAAGGGGTCTAGCGGGACCATACAATGAGCAGTTCTTC.

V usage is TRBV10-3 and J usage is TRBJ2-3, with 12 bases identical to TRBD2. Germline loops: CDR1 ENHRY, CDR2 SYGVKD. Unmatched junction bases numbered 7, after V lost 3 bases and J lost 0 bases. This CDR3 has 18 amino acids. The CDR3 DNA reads TGTGCCATCAGTGAACCACTAGCGGGGGGTGCTAGCACAGATACGCAGTATTTT. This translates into CAISEPLAGGASTDTQYF.

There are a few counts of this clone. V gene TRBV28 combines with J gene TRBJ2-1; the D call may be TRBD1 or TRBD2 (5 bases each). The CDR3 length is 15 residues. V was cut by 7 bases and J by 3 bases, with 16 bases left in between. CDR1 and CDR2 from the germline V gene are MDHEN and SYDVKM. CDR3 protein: CASTEPRDGYNEQFF. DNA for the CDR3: TGTGCCAGCACCGAGCCCCGGGACGGCTACAATGAGCAGTTCTTC.

In DNA form, the CDR3 reads TGCGCCAGCAGCTTCGGGGGACTTAGCAATGAGCAGTTCTTC. Protein product: CASSFGGLSNEQFF. V usage is TRBV5-1 and J usage is TRBJ2-1; a possible D gene is TRBD2 (6 bases). Trimming removed 2 bases at V and 6 bases at J, with 12 bases between. The CDR3 consists of 14 residues. Germline assignment: CDR1 SGHRS and CDR2 YFSETQ.

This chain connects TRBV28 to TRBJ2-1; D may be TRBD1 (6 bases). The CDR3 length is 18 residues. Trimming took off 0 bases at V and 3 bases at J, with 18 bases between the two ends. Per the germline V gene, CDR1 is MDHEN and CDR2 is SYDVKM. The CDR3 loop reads CASSLWGYRESGYNEQFF. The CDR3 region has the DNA TGTGCCAGCAGTTTATGGGGGTACAGGGAAAGTGGCTACAATGAGCAGTTCTTC. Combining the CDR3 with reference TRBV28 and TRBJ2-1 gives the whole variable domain DVKVTQSSRYLVKRTGEKVFLECVQDMDHENMFWYRQDPGLGLRLIYFSYDVKMKEKGDIPEGYSVSREKKERFSLILESASTNQTSMYLCASSLWGYRESGYNEQFFGPGTRLTVL.

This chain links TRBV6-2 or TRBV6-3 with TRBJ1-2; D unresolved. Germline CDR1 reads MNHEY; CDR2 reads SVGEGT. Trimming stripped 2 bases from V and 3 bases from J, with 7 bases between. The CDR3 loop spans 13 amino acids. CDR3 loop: CASSYGQYYGYTF. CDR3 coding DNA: TGTGCCAGCAGTTACGGGCAGTACTATGGCTACACCTTC.

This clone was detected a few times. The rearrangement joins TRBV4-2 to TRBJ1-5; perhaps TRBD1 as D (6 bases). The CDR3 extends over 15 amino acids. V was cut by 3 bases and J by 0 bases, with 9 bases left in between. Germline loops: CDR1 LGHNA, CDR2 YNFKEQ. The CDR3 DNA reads TGTGCCAGCAGCCATGGACAGCATAGCAATCAGCCCCAGCATTTT. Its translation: CASSHGQHSNQPQHF.

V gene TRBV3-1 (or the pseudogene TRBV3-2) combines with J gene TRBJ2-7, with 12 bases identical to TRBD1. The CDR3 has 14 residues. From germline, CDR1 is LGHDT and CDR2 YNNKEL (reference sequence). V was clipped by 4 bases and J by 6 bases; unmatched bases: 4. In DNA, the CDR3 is TGTGCCAGCAGCCGCCGGGACAGGGGGCTCGAGCAGTACTTC. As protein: CASSRRDRGLEQYF.

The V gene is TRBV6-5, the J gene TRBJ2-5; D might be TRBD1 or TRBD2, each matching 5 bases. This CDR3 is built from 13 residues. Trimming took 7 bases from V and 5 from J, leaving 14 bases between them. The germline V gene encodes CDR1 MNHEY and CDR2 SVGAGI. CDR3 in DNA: TGTGCCAGCACCCGAGGGACGGCGGAGACCCAGTACTTC. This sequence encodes CASTRGTAETQYF.

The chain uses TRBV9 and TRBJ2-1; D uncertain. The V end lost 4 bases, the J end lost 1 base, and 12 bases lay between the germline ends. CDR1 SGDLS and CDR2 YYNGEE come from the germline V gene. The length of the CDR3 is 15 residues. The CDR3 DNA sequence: TGTGCCAGCAGCTTTTCCAGTGGGTCCTACAATGAGCAGTTCTTC. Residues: CASSFSSGSYNEQFF.

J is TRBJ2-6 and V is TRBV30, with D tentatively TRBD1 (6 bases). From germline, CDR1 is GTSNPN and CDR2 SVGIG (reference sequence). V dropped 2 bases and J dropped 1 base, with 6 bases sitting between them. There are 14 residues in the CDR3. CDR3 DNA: TGTGCCTGGAGTCAGGGGTCTGGGGCCAACGTCCTGACTTTC. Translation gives CAWSQGSGANVLTF. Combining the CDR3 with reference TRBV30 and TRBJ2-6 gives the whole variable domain SQTIHQWPATLVQPVGSPLSLECTVEGTSNPNLYWYRQAAGRGLQLLFYSVGIGQISSEVPQNLSASRPQDRQFILSSKKLLLSDSGFYLCAWSQGSGANVLTFGAGSRLTVL.

The CDR3 loop is CASSPGRGGNQPQHF. Here the CDR3 DNA reads TGTGCCAGCAGCCCCGGCAGGGGAGGCAATCAGCCCCAGCATTTT. The chain links TRBV7-2 to TRBJ1-5; the D gene is possibly TRBD1 (6 bases). The germline V gene encodes CDR1 SGHTA and CDR2 FQGNSA. V was clipped by 5 bases and J by 2 bases, with 13 bases between them. CDR3 size: 15 residues.

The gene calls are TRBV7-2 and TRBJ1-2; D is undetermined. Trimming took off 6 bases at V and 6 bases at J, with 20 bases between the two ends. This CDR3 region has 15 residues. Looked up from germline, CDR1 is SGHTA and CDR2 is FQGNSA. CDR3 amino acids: CASRYKGLAVDGYTF. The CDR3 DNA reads TGTGCCAGCAGATATAAGGGCCTAGCGGTCGATGGCTACACCTTC. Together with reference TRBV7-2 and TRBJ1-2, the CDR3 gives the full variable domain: GAGVSQSPSNKVTEKGKDVELRCDPISGHTALYWYRQSLGQGLEFLIYFQGNSAPDKSGLPSDRFSAERTGGSVSTLTIQRTQQEDSAVYLCASRYKGLAVDGYTFGSGTRLTVV.

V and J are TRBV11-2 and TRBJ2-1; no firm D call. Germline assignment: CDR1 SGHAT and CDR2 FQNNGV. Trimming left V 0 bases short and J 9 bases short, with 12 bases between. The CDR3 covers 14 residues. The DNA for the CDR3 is TGTGCCAGCAGCTTAGATTGGGTCACGGGTGAGCAGTTCTTC. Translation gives CASSLDWVTGEQFF.

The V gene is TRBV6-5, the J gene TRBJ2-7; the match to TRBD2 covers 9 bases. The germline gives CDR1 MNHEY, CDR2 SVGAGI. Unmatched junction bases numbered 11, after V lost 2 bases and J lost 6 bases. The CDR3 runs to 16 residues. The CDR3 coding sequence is TGTGCCAGCAGTTACCCTACTGGGGCGGGAGGGGCCGAGCAGTACTTC. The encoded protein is CASSYPTGAGGAEQYF.